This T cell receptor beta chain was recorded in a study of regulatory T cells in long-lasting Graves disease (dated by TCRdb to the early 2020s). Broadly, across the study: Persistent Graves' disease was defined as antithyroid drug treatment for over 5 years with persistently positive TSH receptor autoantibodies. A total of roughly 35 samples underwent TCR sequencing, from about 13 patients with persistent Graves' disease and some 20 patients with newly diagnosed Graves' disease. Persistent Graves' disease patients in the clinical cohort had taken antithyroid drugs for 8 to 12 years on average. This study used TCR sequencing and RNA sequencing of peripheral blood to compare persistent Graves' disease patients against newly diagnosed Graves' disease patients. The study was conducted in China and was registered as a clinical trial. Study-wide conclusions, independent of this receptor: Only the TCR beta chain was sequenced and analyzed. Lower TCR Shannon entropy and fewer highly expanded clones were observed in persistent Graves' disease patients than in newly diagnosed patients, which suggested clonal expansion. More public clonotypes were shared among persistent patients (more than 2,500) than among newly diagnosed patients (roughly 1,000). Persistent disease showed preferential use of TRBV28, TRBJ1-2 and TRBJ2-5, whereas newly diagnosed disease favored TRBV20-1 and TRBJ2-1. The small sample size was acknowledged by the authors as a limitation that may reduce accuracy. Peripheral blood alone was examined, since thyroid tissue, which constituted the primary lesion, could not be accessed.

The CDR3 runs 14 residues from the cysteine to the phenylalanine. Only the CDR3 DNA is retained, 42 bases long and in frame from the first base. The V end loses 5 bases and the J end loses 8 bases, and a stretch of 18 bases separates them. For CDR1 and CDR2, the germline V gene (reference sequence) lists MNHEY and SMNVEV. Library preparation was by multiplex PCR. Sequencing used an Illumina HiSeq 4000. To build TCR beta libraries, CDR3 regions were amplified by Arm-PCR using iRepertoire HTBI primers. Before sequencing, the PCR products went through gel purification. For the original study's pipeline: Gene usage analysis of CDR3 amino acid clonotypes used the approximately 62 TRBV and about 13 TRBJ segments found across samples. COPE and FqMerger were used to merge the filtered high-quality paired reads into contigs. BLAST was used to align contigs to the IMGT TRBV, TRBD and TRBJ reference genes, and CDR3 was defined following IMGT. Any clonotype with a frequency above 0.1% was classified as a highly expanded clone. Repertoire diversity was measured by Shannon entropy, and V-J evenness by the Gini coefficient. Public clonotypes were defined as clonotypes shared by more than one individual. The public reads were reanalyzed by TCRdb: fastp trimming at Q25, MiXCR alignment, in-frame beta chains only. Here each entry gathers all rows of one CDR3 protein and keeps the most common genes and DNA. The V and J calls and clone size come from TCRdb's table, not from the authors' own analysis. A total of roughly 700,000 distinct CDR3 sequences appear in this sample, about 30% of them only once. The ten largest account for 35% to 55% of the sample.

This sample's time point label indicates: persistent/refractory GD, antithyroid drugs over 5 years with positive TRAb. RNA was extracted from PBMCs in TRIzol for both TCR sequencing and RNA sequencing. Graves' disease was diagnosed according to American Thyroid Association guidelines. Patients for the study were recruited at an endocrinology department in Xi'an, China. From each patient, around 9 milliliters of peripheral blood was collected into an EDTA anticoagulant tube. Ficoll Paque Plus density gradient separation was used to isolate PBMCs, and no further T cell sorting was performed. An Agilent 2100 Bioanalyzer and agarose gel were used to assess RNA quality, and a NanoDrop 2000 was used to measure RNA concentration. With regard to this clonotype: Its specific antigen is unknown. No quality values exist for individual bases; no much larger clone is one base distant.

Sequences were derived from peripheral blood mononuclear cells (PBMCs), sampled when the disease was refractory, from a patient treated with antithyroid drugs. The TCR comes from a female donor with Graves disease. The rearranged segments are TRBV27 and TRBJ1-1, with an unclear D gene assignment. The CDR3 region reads CASSPSMVYGEAFF. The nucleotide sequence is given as TGTGCCAGCAGTCCCAGTATGGTATACGGGGAAGCTTTCTTT.